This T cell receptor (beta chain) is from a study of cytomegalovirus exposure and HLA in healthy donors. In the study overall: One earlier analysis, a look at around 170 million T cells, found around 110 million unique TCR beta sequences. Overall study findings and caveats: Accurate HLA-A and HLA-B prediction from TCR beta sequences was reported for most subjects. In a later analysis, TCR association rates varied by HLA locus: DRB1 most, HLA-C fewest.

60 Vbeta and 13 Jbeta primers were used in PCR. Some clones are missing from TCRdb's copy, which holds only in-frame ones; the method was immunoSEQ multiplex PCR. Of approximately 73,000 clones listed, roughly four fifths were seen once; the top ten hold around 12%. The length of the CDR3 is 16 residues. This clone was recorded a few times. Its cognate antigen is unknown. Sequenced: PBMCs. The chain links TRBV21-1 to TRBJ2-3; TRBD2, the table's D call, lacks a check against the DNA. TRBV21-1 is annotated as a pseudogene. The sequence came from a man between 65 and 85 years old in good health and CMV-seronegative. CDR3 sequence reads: CASSKLGGLAGDTQYF. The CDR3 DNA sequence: TGTGCCAGCAGCAAGCTCGGGGGGTTAGCGGGAGATACGCAGTATTTT.